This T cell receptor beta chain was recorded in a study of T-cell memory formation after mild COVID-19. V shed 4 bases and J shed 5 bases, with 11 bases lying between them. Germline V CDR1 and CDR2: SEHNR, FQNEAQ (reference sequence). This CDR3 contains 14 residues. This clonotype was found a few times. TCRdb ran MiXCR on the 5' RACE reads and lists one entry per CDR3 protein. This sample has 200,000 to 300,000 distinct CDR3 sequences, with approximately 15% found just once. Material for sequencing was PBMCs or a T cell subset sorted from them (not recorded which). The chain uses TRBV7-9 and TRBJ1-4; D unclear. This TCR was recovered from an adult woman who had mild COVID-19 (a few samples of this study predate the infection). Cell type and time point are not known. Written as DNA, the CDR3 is TGTGCCAGCAGCTGGACTGAACGCAATGAAAAACTGTTTTTT. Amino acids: CASSWTERNEKLFF. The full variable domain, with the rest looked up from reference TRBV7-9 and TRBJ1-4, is DTGVSQNPRHKITKRGQNVTFRCDPISEHNRLYWYRQTLGQGPEFLTYFQNEAQLEKSRLLSDRFSAERPKGSFSTLEIQRTEQGDSAMYLCASSWTERNEKLFFGSGTQLSVL.